This TCR beta chain was profiled in a study of response to subunit inactivated influenza vaccine. TCRdb ran MiXCR on the RT-PCR reads and lists one entry per CDR3 protein. The sample includes just under 550,000 distinct CDR3 sequences, roughly 25% of them seen just once. CDR1 and CDR2 from the germline V gene are WNHNN and SYGVQD (reference sequence). V was shortened by 2 bases and J by 4 bases, with 21 bases between the two germline ends. This CDR3 is built from 18 residues. The same data also contributed to another study, on T cells expressing NK-cell markers. As that report states: UMIs accompanied the 5'RACE template switching by which TCR beta cDNA was made. Among the eight sequenced donors, seven tested HCMV-seropositive and one tested seronegative.

The receptor comes from a man aged 45 to 65 who received an inactivated influenza vaccine. Sequenced here: CD4+ T cells sorted from PBMCs, sampled 11 to 12 days after vaccination. The V gene is TRBV10-1, the J gene TRBJ2-1; TRBD1 is a possible D gene (6 bases). The CDR3 nucleotides read TGCGCCAGCAGTGAGCGATTTGGGTCTGGGGGCGCATACAATGAGCAGTTCTTC. It specifies CASSERFGSGGAYNEQFF.